A selection of T cell receptor beta chains follows, all from one sample in a study of OX40 agonist ivuxolimab in advanced cancers. Measured with immunoSEQ multiplex PCR; TCRdb has only the in-frame clones, and not every one. The top ten clones hold 35% to 40% of a sample with 37,000 or so clones, 85% of them seen once. This specimen consisted of CD4+ or CD8+ T cells sorted from blood, obtained in a trial of the OX40 agonist ivuxolimab. These receptors all come from an adult with an advanced solid tumor such as melanoma, head and neck, liver or kidney cancer. Both conserved end residues are part of each CDR3. A D gene is named only where the DNA matches it firmly. Only some rows state a clone size, as once, few, many or a class for expanded clones.

D | J | size | V | DNA | CDR3
. | TRBJ2-7 | many | TRBV19 | TGTGCCAGTAGTATCGAGGGGAGATACGAGCAGTACTTC | CASSIEGRYEQYF
. | TRBJ2-3 | . | TRBV19 | TGTGCCAGTAGTGAGACTAGAACAGATACGCAGTATTTT | CASSETRTDTQYF
. | TRBJ2-3 | . | TRBV9 | TGTGCCAGCAGCGTAGCGTGGCGGAGCTCAGATACGCAGTATTTT | CASSVAWRSSDTQYF
TRBD1 | TRBJ2-5 | . | TRBV2 | TGTGCCATCCCGGACAGGGCCCAAGAGACCCAGTACTTC | CAIPDRAQETQYF
. | TRBJ1-2 | . | TRBV19 | TGTGCCAGTAGTACCGCATTTAACTATGGCTACACCTTC | CASSTAFNYGYTF
. | TRBJ1-5 | few | TRBV7-2 | TGTGCCAGCAGCTTAGCGCAGAGGGAGGCCCAGCATTTT | CASSLAQREAQHF
TRBD2 | TRBJ2-2 | . | TRBV5-1 | TGCGCCAGCACCCCAGCGGGGGGGCACACCGGGGAGCTGTTTTTT | CASTPAGGHTGELFF
. | TRBJ1-4 | . | TRBV6-5 | TGTGCCAGCAGTGGGGTGCCCGGGGAAAAACTGTTTTTT | CASSGVPGEKLFF
. | TRBJ1-5 | . | TRBV6-1 | TGTGCCAGCAGTCAAGGTTACAGCAATCAGCCCCAGCATTTT | CASSQGYSNQPQHF
TRBD2 | TRBJ2-7 | . | TRBV19 | TGTGCCAGTAGTATTTTAGCGGGGAGCTCCTACGAGCAGTACTTC | CASSILAGSSYEQYF
TRBD2 | TRBJ2-3 | . | TRBV9 | TGTGCCAGCAGCGCCGGGGGGAGCGGGAGTTTTGATACGCAGTATTTT | CASSAGGSGSFDTQYF
. | TRBJ1-2 | . | TRBV19 | TGTGCCAGTAACACAGGGAAGGATGGCTACACCTTC | CASNTGKDGYTF
. | TRBJ1-1 | . | TRBV5-1 | TGCGCCAGCAGCTTGGTCCGGGTAGGGTTAAGGGACACTGAAGCTTTCTTT | CASSLVRVGLRDTEAFF
TRBD2 | TRBJ2-3 | . | TRBV29-1 | TGCAGCGTTCGGGGACGGAGCGGGAGCGGAACAGATACGCAGTATTTT | CSVRGRSGSGTDTQYF
TRBD2 | TRBJ2-3 | . | TRBV19 | TGTGCCAGTAGTCGGGACGGGGGGAGCGATACGCAGTATTTT | CASSRDGGSDTQYF
. | TRBJ1-3 | . | TRBV9 | TGTGCCAGCAGATTGACAGCAACATCTGGAAACACCATATATTTT | CASRLTATSGNTIYF
. | TRBJ2-7 | once | TRBV5-1 | TGCGCCAGCAGCTTGGAAGCCTATTCGTACGAGCAGTACTTC | CASSLEAYSYEQYF
. | TRBJ1-4 | . | TRBV2 | TGTGCCAGCACTAGGGATACTAATGAAAAACTGTTTTTT | CASTRDTNEKLFF
. | TRBJ1-1 | . | TRBV7-9 | TGTGCCAGCAGCAGCACCGGGTCCGCGGAGACTGAAGCTTTCTTT | CASSSTGSAETEAFF
. | TRBJ1-6 | . | TRBV6-4 | TGTGCCAGCAGTGACTCGAGTGGTGCCCCTAATTCACCCCTCCACTTT | CASSDSSGAPNSPLHF